What follows are 19 T cell receptor beta chains derived from one specimen sequenced in a study of T cell changes during pregnancy in multiple sclerosis. Assay: immunoSEQ multiplex PCR; the TCRdb copy retains only in-frame clones and omits some. Altogether around 110,000 clones are present, 92% being singletons, with the ten largest covering 1.5% to 1.9%. This specimen was peripheral blood, taken in the third trimester of pregnancy. These receptors were collected from a female donor with multiple sclerosis, enrolled in a pregnancy study.

The gene calls are TRBV2 and TRBJ1-1, with 7 nucleotides matching TRBD1. Germline V CDR1 and CDR2: SNHLY, FYNNEI. J was trimmed by 8 bases and V by 7 bases; bases with no gene match: 13. The CDR3 runs to 14 residues. The CDR3 DNA sequence: TGTGCCAGCACCTCCGGGACAGCGGCCGCGGAAGCTTTCTTT. It is translated as CASTSGTAAAEAFF. Variable domain in full (rest from reference TRBV2 and TRBJ1-1): EPEVTQTPSHQVTQMGQEVILRCVPISNHLYFYWYRQILGQKVEFLVSFYNNEISEKSEIFDDQFSVERPDGSNFTLKIRSTKLEDSAMYFCASTSGTAAAEAFFGQGTRLTVV.

The chain is built from TRBV2 and TRBJ2-7, with D hard to call. Looked up from germline, CDR1 is SNHLY and CDR2 is FYNNEI. Trimming pared 9 bases from V and 2 bases from J, leaving 11 bases between. The CDR3 contains 12 residues. The CDR3 DNA follows: TGTGCCAGTAGACACAGCCCCTACGAGCAGTACTTC. This translates into CASRHSPYEQYF.

This chain connects TRBV6-6 to TRBJ2-5; 11 bases are a match to TRBD2. Germline-derived CDR1 and CDR2 are MNHNY and SVGAGI (reference sequence). Trimming cost V 5 bases and J 5 bases; bases outside gene matches: 10. The CDR3 extends over 16 amino acids. The CDR3 sequence is CASSRLAGNEGETQYF. In DNA form, the CDR3 reads TGTGCCAGCAGTCGACTAGCGGGGAACGAGGGGGAGACCCAGTACTTC.

The genes are TRBV28 and TRBJ1-1, with TRBD1 matching 8 bases. V dropped 5 bases and J dropped 5; count of bases not matched to a gene: 13. The germline gives CDR1 MDHEN, CDR2 SYDVKM. This CDR3 is 16 amino acids long. The CDR3 coding sequence is TGTGCCAGCAGTACACATGCACAGGGGGATGGGACTGAAGCTTTCTTT. Amino acid sequence: CASSTHAQGDGTEAFF. The variable domain in full, with the rest retrieved from reference TRBV28 and TRBJ1-1, is DVKVTQSSRYLVKRTGEKVFLECVQDMDHENMFWYRQDPGLGLRLIYFSYDVKMKEKGDIPEGYSVSREKKERFSLILESASTNQTSMYLCASSTHAQGDGTEAFFGQGTRLTVV.

The rearrangement joins TRBV10-3 to TRBJ2-7, with 8 bases lining up with TRBD2. Germline CDR1 is ENHRY and CDR2 is SYGVKD. The CDR3 spans 13 residues. The V segment lost 7 bases and the J segment 5 bases; nucleotides outside the gene matches: 7. The CDR3 sequence is CAIKTAGADEQYF. CDR3 DNA: TGTGCCATCAAGACAGCGGGAGCTGACGAGCAGTACTTC.

The chain links TRBV30 to TRBJ2-3; 12 bases line up with TRBD2. After removal of 2 bases from V and 4 bases from J, the junction contained 7 bases not matched to a gene. The CDR3 loop spans 16 amino acids. The germline V gene has CDR1 GTSNPN and CDR2 SVGIG (reference sequence). The CDR3 reads CAWSYKLAGGSDTQYF. The DNA for the CDR3 is TGTGCCTGGAGTTATAAACTAGCGGGGGGCTCAGATACGCAGTATTTT.

The chain links TRBV10-3 to TRBJ1-2; D perhaps matches TRBD1 (6 bases). The V gene lost 6 bases and the J gene lost 4 bases, with 15 bases spanning the gap. Germline V CDR1 and CDR2: ENHRY, SYGVKD. The CDR3 consists of 14 residues. CDR3 residues: CAIRVQGRGYGYTF. The CDR3 DNA sequence: TGTGCCATCAGAGTACAGGGCCGGGGCTATGGCTACACCTTC.

This clone was found once. The chain couples TRBV7-8 to TRBJ1-2; D may be TRBD1 (5 bases). V was shortened by 2 bases and J by 3 bases, with 13 bases between the two germline ends. From germline, CDR1 is SGHVS and CDR2 FQNEAQ. There are 15 residues in the CDR3. CDR3 bases: TGTGCCAGCAGCTTATCGCAGGGTCCCCACTATGGCTACACCTTC. Translating it yields CASSLSQGPHYGYTF.

The CDR3 DNA follows: TGTGCCAGCAGCGTGCAGGGATCTGGAAACACCATATATTTT. It yields the protein CASSVQGSGNTIYF. The chain employs TRBV9 and TRBJ1-3; TRBD1 is a possible D gene (5 bases). The CDR3 loop spans 14 amino acids. V gave up 2 bases and J gave up 1 base, with 7 bases separating them. Germline values: CDR1 SGDLS, CDR2 YYNGEE.

This clone was counted a few times. V gene TRBV7-8 combines with J gene TRBJ2-2; TRBD1 is a possible D gene (6 bases). This CDR3 is built from 13 residues. Germline V gene data show CDR1 as SGHVS and CDR2 as FQNEAQ. V was trimmed by 1 base and J by 9 bases, leaving 9 bases between them. CDR3 residues: CASSLGTGRELFF. The CDR3 DNA follows: TGTGCCAGCAGCTTAGGTACAGGGCGGGAGCTGTTTTTT. The full variable domain, completed using reference TRBV7-8 and TRBJ2-2, is GAGVSQSPRYKVAKRGQDVALRCDPISGHVSLFWYQQALGQGPEFLTYFQNEAQLDKSGLPSDRFFAERPEGSVSTLKIQRTQQEDSAVYLCASSLGTGRELFFGEGSRLTVL.

The J gene is TRBJ2-5, the V gene TRBV28; 11 bases align to TRBD1. This CDR3 has 15 amino acids. J was trimmed by 5 bases and V by 4 bases; bases with no gene match: 6. CDR1 is MDHEN, CDR2 SYDVKM, per germline. In nucleotides, the CDR3 is TGTGCCAGCAGTTCGGACAGGGGGCATGCGGAGACCCAGTACTTC. The encoded protein is CASSSDRGHAETQYF.

The rearrangement uses TRBV5-1 and TRBJ1-5; D gene uncertain. Germline assignment: CDR1 SGHRS and CDR2 YFSETQ. There are 14 residues in the CDR3. The germline V and J ends were trimmed by 2 bases and 7 bases, with 13 bases remaining between them. The CDR3 sequence is CASSFDPGEQPQHF. The CDR3 DNA reads as TGCGCCAGCAGCTTTGACCCTGGGGAGCAGCCCCAGCATTTT.

V usage is TRBV5-1 and J usage is TRBJ2-3; 11 bases are shared with TRBD2. Trimming cost V 0 bases and J 6 bases; bases outside gene matches: 9. The germline V gene encodes CDR1 SGHRS and CDR2 YFSETQ. The CDR3 is made up of 17 amino acids. The CDR3 coding sequence is TGCGCCAGCAGCTTGGTTGCTAGCGGGGGGTTTGCGGATACGCAGTATTTT. This translates into CASSLVASGGFADTQYF.

The CDR3 spells CASHAQGSDGYTF. The CDR3 DNA reads TGTGCCAGTCATGCGCAGGGGTCGGACGGCTACACCTTC. V is TRBV19 and J is TRBJ1-2, with TRBD1 as a possible D gene (6 bases). Trimming left V 8 bases short and J 8 bases short, with 18 bases between. CDR3 size: 13 residues. Per the germline V gene, CDR1 is LNHDA and CDR2 is SQIVND (reference sequence).

The J gene is TRBJ2-1, the V gene TRBV6-5, with 11 positions matching TRBD2. Germline V lookup: CDR1 MNHEY, CDR2 SVGAGI. J gave up 4 bases and V 5 bases, and 4 bases lay outside the gene matches. The length of the CDR3 is 15 residues. The CDR3 is CASSIAGGFYNEQFF. CDR3 coding DNA: TGTGCCAGCAGTATAGCGGGAGGGTTTTACAATGAGCAGTTCTTC.

This sequence joins TRBV6-1 and TRBJ2-7, with D possibly being TRBD1 (5 bases). Germline V gene lookup returns CDR1 MNHNS and CDR2 SASEGT. With 6 bases removed from V and 2 bases from J, the gap between germline ends came to 14 bases. The CDR3 is 14 amino acids. As DNA, the CDR3 is TGTGCCAGCAGAACCGCCGTGGGGCCCTACGAGCAGTACTTC. Residues: CASRTAVGPYEQYF.

The V gene is TRBV18, the J gene TRBJ1-1; weak D call: TRBD1 (6 bases). From germline, CDR1 is KGHSH and CDR2 LQKENI. This CDR3 is 14 amino acids long. V was clipped by 3 bases and J by 3 bases, with 11 bases between them. The CDR3 region is CASSPGGAHTEAFF. The CDR3 region has the DNA TGTGCCAGCTCACCTGGGGGGGCGCACACTGAAGCTTTCTTT.

The V call is TRBV7-9, the J call TRBJ1-2, with TRBD1 identical over 10 bases. V gave up 5 bases and J gave up 1 base; unmatched junction bases: 10. Germline values: CDR1 SEHNR, CDR2 FQNEAQ (reference sequence). This CDR3 has 17 residues. The CDR3 DNA is TGTGCCAGCAGCCCGACAGGGGGCTACAGCGGTAACTATGGCTACACCTTC. Translating gives CASSPTGGYSGNYGYTF.

V usage is TRBV30 and J usage is TRBJ2-6; D is undetermined. V lost 1 base to trimming and J lost 0 bases, with 7 bases between them. The CDR3 is 15 amino acids. Per germline, CDR1 GTSNPN and CDR2 SVGIG (reference sequence). CDR3 loop: CAWSASPSGANVLTF. The CDR3 bases are TGTGCCTGGAGTGCTTCCCCCTCTGGGGCCAACGTCCTGACTTTC.